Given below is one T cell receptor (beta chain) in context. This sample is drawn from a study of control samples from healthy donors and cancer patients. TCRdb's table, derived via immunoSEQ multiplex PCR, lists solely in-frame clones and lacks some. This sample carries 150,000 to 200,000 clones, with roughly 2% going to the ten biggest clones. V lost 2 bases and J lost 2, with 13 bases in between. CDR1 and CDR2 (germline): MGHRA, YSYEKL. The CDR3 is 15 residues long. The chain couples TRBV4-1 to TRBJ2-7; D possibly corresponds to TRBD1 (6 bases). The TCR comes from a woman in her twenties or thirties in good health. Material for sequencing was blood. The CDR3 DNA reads TGCGCCAGCAGCCAACTTGCAGGGGTCCCCTACGAGCAGTACTTC. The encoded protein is CASSQLAGVPYEQYF.